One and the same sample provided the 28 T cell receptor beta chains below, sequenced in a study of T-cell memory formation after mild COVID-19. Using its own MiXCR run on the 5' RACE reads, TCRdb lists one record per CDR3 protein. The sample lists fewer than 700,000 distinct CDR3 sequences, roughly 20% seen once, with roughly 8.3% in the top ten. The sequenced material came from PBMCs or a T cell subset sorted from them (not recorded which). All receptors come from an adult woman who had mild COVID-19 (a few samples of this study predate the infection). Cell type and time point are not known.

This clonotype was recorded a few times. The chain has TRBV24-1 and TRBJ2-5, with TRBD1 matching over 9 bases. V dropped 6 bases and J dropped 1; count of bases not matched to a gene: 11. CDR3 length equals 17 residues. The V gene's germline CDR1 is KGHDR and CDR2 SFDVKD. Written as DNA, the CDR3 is TGTGCCACCAGTAGCGGGGATTGGGACAGGGCCCAAGAGACCCAGTACTTC. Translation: CATSSGDWDRAQETQYF.

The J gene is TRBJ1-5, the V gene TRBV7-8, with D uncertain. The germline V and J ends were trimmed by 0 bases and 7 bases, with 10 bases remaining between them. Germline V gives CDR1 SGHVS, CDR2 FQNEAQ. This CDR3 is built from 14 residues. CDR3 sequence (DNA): TGTGCCAGCAGCTTAGCTGGGGTCTGGCAGCCCCAGCATTTT. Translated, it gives CASSLAGVWQPQHF.

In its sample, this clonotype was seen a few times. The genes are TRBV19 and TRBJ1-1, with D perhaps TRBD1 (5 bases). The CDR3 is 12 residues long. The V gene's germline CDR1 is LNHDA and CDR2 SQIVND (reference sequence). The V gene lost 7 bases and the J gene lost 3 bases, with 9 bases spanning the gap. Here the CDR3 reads CASIQGYTEAFF. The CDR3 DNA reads TGTGCCAGTATCCAGGGATACACTGAAGCTTTCTTT.

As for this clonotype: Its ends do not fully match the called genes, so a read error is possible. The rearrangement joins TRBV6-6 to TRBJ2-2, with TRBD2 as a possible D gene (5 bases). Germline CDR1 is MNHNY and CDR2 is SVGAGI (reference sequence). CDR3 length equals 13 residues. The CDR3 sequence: CASSSSRSGGLLF. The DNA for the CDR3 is TGTGCCAGCAGCAGCTCTCGGTCGGGCGGGCTCCTTTTT.

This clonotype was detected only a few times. CDR3 region: CASSSPGTGAYEQYF. In DNA, the CDR3 is TGTGCCAGCAGTTCCCCCGGGACAGGGGCCTACGAGCAGTACTTC. V gene TRBV27 combines with J gene TRBJ2-7; TRBD1 matches 10 bases. The V segment lost 4 bases and the J segment 2 bases; nucleotides outside the gene matches: 5. CDR1 and CDR2 (germline): MNHEY, SMNVEV (reference sequence). This CDR3 is 15 amino acids long.

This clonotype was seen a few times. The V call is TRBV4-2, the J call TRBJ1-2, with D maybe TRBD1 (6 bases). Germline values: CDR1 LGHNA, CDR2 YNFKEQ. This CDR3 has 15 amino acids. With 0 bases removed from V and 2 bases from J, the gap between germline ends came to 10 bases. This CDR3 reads CASSQDQGINYGYTF. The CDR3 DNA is TGTGCCAGCAGCCAAGATCAGGGGATCAACTATGGCTACACCTTC.

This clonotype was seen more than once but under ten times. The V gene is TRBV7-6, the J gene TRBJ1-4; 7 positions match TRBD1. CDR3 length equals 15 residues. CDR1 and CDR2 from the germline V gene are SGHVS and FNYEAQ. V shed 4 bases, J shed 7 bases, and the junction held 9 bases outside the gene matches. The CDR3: CASSSGTVRGEKLFF. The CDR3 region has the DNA TGTGCCAGCAGCTCAGGGACAGTACGGGGTGAAAAACTGTTTTTT.

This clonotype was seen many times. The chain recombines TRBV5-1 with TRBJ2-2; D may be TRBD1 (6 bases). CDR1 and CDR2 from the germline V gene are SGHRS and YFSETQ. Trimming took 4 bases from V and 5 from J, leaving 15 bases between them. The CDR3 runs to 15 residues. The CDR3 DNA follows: TGCGCCAGCAGCCAAACAGGGAGCCGGACCGGGGAGCTGTTTTTT. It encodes CASSQTGSRTGELFF.

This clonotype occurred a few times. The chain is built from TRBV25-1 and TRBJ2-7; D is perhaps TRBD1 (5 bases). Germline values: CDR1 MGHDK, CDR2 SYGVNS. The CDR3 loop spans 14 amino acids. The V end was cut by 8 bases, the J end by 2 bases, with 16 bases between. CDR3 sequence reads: CASSPDRPPYEQYF. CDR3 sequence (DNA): TGTGCCAGCTCTCCCGACAGACCCCCCTACGAGCAGTACTTC.

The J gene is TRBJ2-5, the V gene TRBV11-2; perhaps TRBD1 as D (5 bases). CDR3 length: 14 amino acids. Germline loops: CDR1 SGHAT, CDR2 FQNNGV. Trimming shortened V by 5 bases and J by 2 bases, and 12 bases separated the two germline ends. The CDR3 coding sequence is TGTGCCAGCAGCCTTACGGACACACAAGAGACCCAGTACTTC. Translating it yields CASSLTDTQETQYF.

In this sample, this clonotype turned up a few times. DNA for the CDR3: TGCAGCGTTGCCAATCGAAATGAGCAGTTCTTC. Protein sequence: CSVANRNEQFF. The chain joins TRBV29-1 to TRBJ2-1; no clear D gene. Germline values: CDR1 SQVTM, CDR2 ANQGSEA. Deletions cut 4 bases from V and 7 bases from J, with 8 bases between. The CDR3 is 11 residues long.

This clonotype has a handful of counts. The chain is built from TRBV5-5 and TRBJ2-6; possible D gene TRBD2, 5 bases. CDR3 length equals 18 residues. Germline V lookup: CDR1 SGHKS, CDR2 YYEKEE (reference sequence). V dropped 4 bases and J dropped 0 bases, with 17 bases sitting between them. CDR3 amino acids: CASSPYLREYSGANVLTF. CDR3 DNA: TGTGCCAGCAGCCCATATCTCCGGGAATACTCTGGGGCCAACGTCCTGACTTTC. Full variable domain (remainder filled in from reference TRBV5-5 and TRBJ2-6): DAGVTQSPTHLIKTRGQQVTLRCSPISGHKSVSWYQQVLGQGPQFIFQYYEKEERGRGNFPDRFSARQFPNYSSELNVNALLLGDSALYLCASSPYLREYSGANVLTFGAGSRLTVL.

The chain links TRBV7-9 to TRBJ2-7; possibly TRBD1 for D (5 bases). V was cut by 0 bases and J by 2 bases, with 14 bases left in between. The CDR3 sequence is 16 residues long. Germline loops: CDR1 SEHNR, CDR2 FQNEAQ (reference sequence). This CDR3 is CASSLARDRGAYEQYF. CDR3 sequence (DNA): TGTGCCAGCAGCTTAGCGCGTGACAGAGGAGCCTACGAGCAGTACTTC.

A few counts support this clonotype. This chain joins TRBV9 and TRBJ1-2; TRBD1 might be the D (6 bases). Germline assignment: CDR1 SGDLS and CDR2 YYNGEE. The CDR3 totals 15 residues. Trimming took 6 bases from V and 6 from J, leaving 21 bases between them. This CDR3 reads CASTKGSGQRDGYTF. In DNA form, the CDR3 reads TGTGCCAGCACCAAAGGTTCCGGACAGCGGGATGGCTACACCTTC.

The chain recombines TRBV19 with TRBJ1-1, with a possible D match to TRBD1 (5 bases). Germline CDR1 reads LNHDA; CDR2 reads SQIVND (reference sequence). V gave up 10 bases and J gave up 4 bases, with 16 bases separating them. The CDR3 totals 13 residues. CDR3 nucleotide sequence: TGTGCCACCCTCATGTCAGGGCGCACTGAAGCTTTCTTT. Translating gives CATLMSGRTEAFF.

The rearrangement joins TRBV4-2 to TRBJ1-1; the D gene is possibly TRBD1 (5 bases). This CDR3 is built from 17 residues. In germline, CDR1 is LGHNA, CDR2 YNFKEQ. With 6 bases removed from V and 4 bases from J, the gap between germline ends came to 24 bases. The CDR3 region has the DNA TGTGCCAGCAGTCCTGAGATCCAGGGACCTCGTAGCACTGAAGCTTTCTTT. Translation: CASSPEIQGPRSTEAFF.

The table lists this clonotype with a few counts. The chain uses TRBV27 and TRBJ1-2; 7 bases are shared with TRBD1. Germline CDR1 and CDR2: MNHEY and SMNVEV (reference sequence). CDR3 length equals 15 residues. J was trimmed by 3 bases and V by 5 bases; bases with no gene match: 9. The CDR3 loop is CASSERRGGHYGYTF. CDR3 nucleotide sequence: TGTGCCAGCAGTGAGCGTAGAGGGGGCCACTATGGCTACACCTTC.

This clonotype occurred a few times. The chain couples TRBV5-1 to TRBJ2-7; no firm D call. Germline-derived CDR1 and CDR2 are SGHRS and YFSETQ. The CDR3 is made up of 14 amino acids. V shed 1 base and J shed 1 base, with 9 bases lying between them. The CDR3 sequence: CASSLSDGSYEQYF. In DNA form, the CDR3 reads TGCGCCAGCAGCTTGTCGGACGGGTCCTACGAGCAGTACTTC.

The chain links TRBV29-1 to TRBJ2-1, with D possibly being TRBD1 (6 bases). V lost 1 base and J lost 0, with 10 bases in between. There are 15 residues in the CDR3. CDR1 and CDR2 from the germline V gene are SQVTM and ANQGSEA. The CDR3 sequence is CSVEGDTGSYNEQFF. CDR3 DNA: TGCAGCGTTGAAGGGGACACAGGCTCCTACAATGAGCAGTTCTTC.

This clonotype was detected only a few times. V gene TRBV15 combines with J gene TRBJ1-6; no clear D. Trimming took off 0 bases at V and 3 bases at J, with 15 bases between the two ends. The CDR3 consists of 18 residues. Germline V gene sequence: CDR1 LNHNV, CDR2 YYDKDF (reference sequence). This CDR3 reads CATSRDRWALRYNSPLHF. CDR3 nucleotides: TGTGCCACCAGCAGAGATCGTTGGGCATTACGCTATAATTCACCCCTCCACTTT.

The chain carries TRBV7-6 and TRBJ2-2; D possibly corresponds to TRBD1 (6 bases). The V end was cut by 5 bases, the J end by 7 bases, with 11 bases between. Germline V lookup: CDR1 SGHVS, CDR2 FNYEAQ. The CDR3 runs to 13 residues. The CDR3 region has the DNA TGTGCCAGCAGCCCAACAGGGCACGGGGAGCTGTTTTTT. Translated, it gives CASSPTGHGELFF.

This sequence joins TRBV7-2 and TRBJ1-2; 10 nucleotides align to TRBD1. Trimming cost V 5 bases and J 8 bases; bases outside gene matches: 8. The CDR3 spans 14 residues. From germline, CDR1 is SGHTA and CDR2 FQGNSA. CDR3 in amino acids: CASSPAGQGWGYTF. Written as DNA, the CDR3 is TGTGCCAGCAGCCCAGCGGGACAGGGGTGGGGCTACACCTTC.

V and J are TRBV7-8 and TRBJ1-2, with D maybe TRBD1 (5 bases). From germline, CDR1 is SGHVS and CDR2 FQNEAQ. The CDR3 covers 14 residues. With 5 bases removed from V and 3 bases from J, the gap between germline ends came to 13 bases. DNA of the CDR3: TGTGCCAGCAGCACGGGACGCTCCTACTATGGCTACACCTTC. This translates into CASSTGRSYYGYTF.

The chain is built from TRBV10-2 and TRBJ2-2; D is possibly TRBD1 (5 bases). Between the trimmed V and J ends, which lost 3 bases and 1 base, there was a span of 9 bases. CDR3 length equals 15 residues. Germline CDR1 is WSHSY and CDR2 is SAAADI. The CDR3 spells CASSDGAGNTGELFF. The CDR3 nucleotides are TGCGCCAGCAGTGATGGGGCAGGGAACACCGGGGAGCTGTTTTTT.

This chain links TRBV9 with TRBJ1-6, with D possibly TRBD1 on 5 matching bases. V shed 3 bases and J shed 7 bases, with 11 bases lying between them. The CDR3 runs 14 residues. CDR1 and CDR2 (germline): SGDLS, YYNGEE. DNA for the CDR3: TGTGCCAGCAGCGCCCGGGACGGCAATTCACCCCTCCACTTT. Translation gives CASSARDGNSPLHF.

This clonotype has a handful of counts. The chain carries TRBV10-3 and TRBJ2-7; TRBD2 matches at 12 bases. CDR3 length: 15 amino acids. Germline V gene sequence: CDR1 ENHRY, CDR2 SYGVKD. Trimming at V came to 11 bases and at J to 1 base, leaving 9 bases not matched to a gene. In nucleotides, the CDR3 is TGTGCCGTTGGAGAACTAGCGGGAGGATCCTACGAGCAGTACTTC. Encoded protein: CAVGELAGGSYEQYF.

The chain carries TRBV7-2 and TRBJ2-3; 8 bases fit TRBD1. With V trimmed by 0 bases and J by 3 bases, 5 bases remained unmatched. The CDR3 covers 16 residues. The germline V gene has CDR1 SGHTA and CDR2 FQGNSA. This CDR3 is CASSLAPGGRTDTQYF. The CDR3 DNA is TGTGCCAGCAGCTTAGCCCCAGGGGGCCGTACAGATACGCAGTATTTT.

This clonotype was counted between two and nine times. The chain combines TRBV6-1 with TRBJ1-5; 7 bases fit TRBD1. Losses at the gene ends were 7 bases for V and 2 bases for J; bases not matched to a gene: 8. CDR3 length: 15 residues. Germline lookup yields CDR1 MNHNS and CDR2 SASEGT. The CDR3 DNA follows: TGTGCCAGCATTATACAGGGGTCGCGCAATCAGCCCCAGCATTTT. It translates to CASIIQGSRNQPQHF.